Sequencing of this TCR beta chain was carried out in a study of blood T cell repertoires in COVID-19 (dated by TCRdb to 2018 to 2020). Looking at the study overall: Collaborator samples came from the United States, Italy and Spain and covered acute and convalescent phases of COVID-19. The samples were drawn from the first 160 participants of the ongoing ImmuneRACE study and from over a thousand subjects provided by 6 global collaborators. Subjects who had been exposed to COVID-19, were actively infected with it, or had recovered from it provided the deeply sampled blood TCRbeta repertoires that made up the dataset. The repertoires were made available in a free public database intended to serve as a resource for research on the immune response to SARS-CoV-2. The sample metadata nearly always contained a de-identified subject ID, COVID-19 status, age in years and sex. Where available, HLA class I and class II types were obtained from metadata supplied by the sample provider rather than from assay-based typing. The material from the prospective study consisted of cDNA or gDNA derived from T cells, B-cell-depleted T cells, or PBMCs. What the study reported, not specific to this receptor: Clinical and demographic metadata were provided uncurated, with the amount varying by source and participant.

The CDR3 runs 15 amino acids, cysteine and phenylalanine included. The entry retains the CDR3 DNA only, 45 bases that are in frame from base 1. Trimming costs V 0 bases and J 7 bases, and their ends lie 12 bases apart. In the germline V gene (reference sequence), CDR1 corresponds to LGHDT and CDR2 to YNNKEL. The immunoSEQ Assay, a bias-controlled multiplex PCR, was used to amplify TCRbeta CDR3 regions from genomic DNA. On the authors' methods: Nucleated cell counts per sample were estimated from amplification of reference gene primers within the assay. Sequence reads were collapsed and filtered to measure the absolute abundance of every unique TCRbeta CDR3 rearrangement. For each sample, productive Simpson clonality was calculated by taking the square root of Simpson's diversity index across productive rearrangements. This immuneACCESS table, as held by TCRdb, lists in-frame sequences with V and J called but not all clones. Of the missing ones, under half trace to an unresolved V gene in checked studies; the others have no known cause. The V and J calls and clone size were taken over from that table, and D and trimming were inferred from the DNA. The sample has 140,000 to 150,000 clones on record, less than 90% of them singletons. The leading ten clones occupy roughly 6.2% of the sample.

This clone was detected only a few times. This clone's antigen is unknown. One base away there is no much larger clone; base qualities are not given. Participants in the prospective study were enrolled through a virtual design, were aged roughly 18 to 100 years, and lived in roughly 24 United States geographic areas. In the prospective study, participants were assigned to cohorts based on the clinical history participants reported in a screening survey and a study questionnaire. Exposed participants had been in contact with someone with a PCR-confirmed or clinician-diagnosed COVID-19 case within 2 weeks of study entry. Mobile phlebotomists in the prospective study collected whole blood, serum and a nasopharyngeal or oropharyngeal swab from every participant. Participants in the prospective study had the option to provide additional blood draws and questionnaires over an approximately 2-month period. Before DNA extraction, blood samples from the prospective study were shipped at room temperature or frozen.

The V and J genes are TRBV3-1 (or the pseudogene TRBV3-2) and TRBJ1-4, with TRBD1 perhaps the D gene, on 5 matching bases. This sequence originates from a woman aged 50 to 60 who had been exposed to COVID-19. The sample consisted of PBMCs or T cells enriched from blood (not recorded which). The CDR3 region reads CASSQEAGGSEKLFF. The sequenced DNA is TGTGCCAGCAGCCAAGAAGCGGGGGGGAGTGAAAAACTGTTTTTT.